Below, 28 T cell receptor beta chains from the same sample are listed, as sequenced in a study of T cells in Graves' hyperthyroidism and ophthalmopathy. Researchers amplified the TCR beta CDR3 regions from RNA transcripts. HTBI primers drove first-round RT-PCR of the TCR CDR3. MiXCR, applied by TCRdb to the multiplex PCR reads, yields one record per CDR3 protein. Here the sample spans some 350,000 distinct CDR3 sequences, about 20% being singletons. The sample consisted of blood. The receptors were gathered from a woman in her late teens or twenties with Graves' hyperthyroidism.

As regards this clonotype: A much larger clone lies a single base off, so this may be a read error. This chain uses TRBV5-5 with TRBJ2-5; D ambiguous. This CDR3 is 16 amino acids long. Deletions cut 2 bases from V and 1 base from J, with 15 bases between. The germline CDR1 and CDR2 sequences are SGHKS and YYEKEE (reference sequence). Written as DNA, the CDR3 is TGTGCCAGCAGCTTCTCCCCTACGAGAATCCAAGAGACCCAGTACTTC. Its protein is CASSFSPTRIQETQYF.

This clonotype was counted many times. The chain employs TRBV12-3 or TRBV12-4 and TRBJ1-1; 8 nucleotides agree with TRBD1. V was clipped by 8 bases and J by 4 bases; unmatched bases: 9. CDR3 length equals 14 residues. The CDR3, as DNA: TGTGCCAGCTCCTTACAGGGGGAGGGCACTGAAGCTTTCTTT. Protein: CASSLQGEGTEAFF.

There are many counts of this clonotype. The rearrangement links TRBV7-2 to TRBJ2-3; 12 bases line up with TRBD2. V lost 5 bases to trimming and J lost 4 bases; unmatched junction nucleotides: 10. The germline V gene has CDR1 SGHTA and CDR2 FQGNSA. The CDR3 is made up of 17 amino acids. CDR3 in DNA: TGTGCCAGCAGCCCGGACGGACTAGCGGGGAGGGCAGATACGCAGTATTTT. It specifies CASSPDGLAGRADTQYF.

This clonotype was counted at least ten times. CDR3 in DNA: TGCGCCAGCAGCTTGGGGGACCAATCCAATCAGCCCCAGCATTTT. As protein: CASSLGDQSNQPQHF. The chain recombines TRBV5-1 with TRBJ1-5, with D possibly matching TRBD1 (5 bases). The CDR3 spans 15 residues. Trimming stripped 0 bases from V and 3 bases from J, with 10 bases between. Per germline, CDR1 SGHRS and CDR2 YFSETQ.

In its sample, this clonotype was seen many times. The chain links TRBV20-1 to TRBJ1-5; D is perhaps TRBD1 (5 bases). Trimming shortened V by 4 bases and J by 0 bases, and 7 bases separated the two germline ends. CDR1 and CDR2 from the germline V gene are DFQATT and SNEGSKA (reference sequence). This CDR3 comprises 13 residues. The CDR3 DNA sequence: TGCAGTGCTACAGGGTATAGCAATCAGCCCCAGCATTTT. Its translation is CSATGYSNQPQHF.

This clonotype was recorded many times. This chain uses TRBV20-1 with TRBJ2-7; D tentatively fits TRBD1 or TRBD2 (6 bases each). Trimming pared 4 bases from V and 4 bases from J, leaving 20 bases between. The CDR3 loop spans 15 amino acids. Per the germline V gene, CDR1 is DFQATT and CDR2 is SNEGSKA (reference sequence). The CDR3 nucleotides are TGCAGTGCTACCGGGGGCAGCGGCAAGCGTTACGAGCAGTACTTC. This sequence encodes CSATGGSGKRYEQYF.

This clonotype was seen many times. The chain combines TRBV12-3 or TRBV12-4 with TRBJ2-2; 7 bases line up with TRBD2. Germline trimming cut 5 bases from V and 3 bases from J; bases unmatched to any gene: 15. The CDR3 length is 18 residues. This CDR3 reads CASSAPWRAGRDTGELFF. The CDR3 region has the DNA TGTGCCAGCAGTGCACCATGGAGGGCAGGGAGGGACACCGGGGAGCTGTTTTTT.

The V call is TRBV6-2 or TRBV6-3, the J call TRBJ2-7, with D unclear. Per the germline V gene, CDR1 is MNHEY and CDR2 is SVGEGT. The CDR3 sequence is 13 residues long. V was trimmed by 8 bases and J by 5 bases, leaving 16 bases between them. The CDR3 DNA sequence: TGTGCCAGCGGACGAATAGAAACCCACGAGCAGTACTTC. Residues: CASGRIETHEQYF.

The chain has TRBV6-2 or TRBV6-3 and TRBJ1-1; D perhaps matches TRBD1 (6 bases). The CDR3 has 18 amino acids. The V gene lost 2 bases and the J gene lost 4 bases, with 23 bases spanning the gap. The germline V gene encodes CDR1 MNHEY and CDR2 SVGEGT. CDR3 in amino acids: CASSYNLYSRGGGTEAFF. CDR3 bases: TGTGCCAGCAGTTACAATCTATATAGCCGGGGAGGGGGCACTGAAGCTTTCTTT.

This clonotype has ten or more counts. The V and J genes are TRBV30 and TRBJ1-2; D unresolved. Germline V gives CDR1 GTSNPN, CDR2 SVGIG (reference sequence). The CDR3 loop spans 12 amino acids. With 1 base removed from V and 3 bases from J, the gap between germline ends came to 6 bases. CDR3 loop: CAWSARDYGYTF. In nucleotides, the CDR3 is TGTGCCTGGAGTGCGAGGGACTATGGCTACACCTTC.

The chain is built from TRBV25-1 and TRBJ1-1; a weak D match, TRBD1 (6 bases). Per the germline V gene, CDR1 is MGHDK and CDR2 is SYGVNS. V lost 6 bases, J lost 8 bases, and 13 bases lay in between. The CDR3 spans 12 residues. The CDR3 DNA sequence: TGTGCCAGCAGCCCCGGGACATCGGAAGCTTTCTTT. This translates into CASSPGTSEAFF.

This clonotype came up many times. The rearrangement links TRBV20-1 to TRBJ1-2, with 8 bases that match TRBD1. This CDR3 has 13 residues. Germline V lookup: CDR1 DFQATT, CDR2 SNEGSKA (reference sequence). The trim removed 3 bases at V and 4 bases at J, leaving 4 bases unmatched. CDR3 nucleotide sequence: TGCAGTGCTAGCCATACAGGGGGCTATGGCTACACCTTC. Protein sequence: CSASHTGGYGYTF.

This clonotype showed up many times. This chain connects TRBV30 to TRBJ1-2; 7 bases map to TRBD1. The CDR3 runs to 15 residues. The germline CDR1 and CDR2 sequences are GTSNPN and SVGIG (reference sequence). V trimming: 0 bases; J trimming: 1 base; junction bases outside the gene matches: 5. CDR3 in amino acids: CAWSVPGTVNYGYTF. CDR3 nucleotide sequence: TGTGCCTGGAGTGTCCCCGGGACAGTTAACTATGGCTACACCTTC.

The table lists this clonotype with many counts. The V and J genes are TRBV4-2 and TRBJ2-5; 10 bases are a match to TRBD2. This CDR3 has 16 residues. Germline V gene data show CDR1 as LGHNA and CDR2 as YNFKEQ. J gave up 1 base and V 1 base, and 3 bases lay outside the gene matches. The CDR3, as DNA: TGTGCCAGCAGCCAAGCGGCTAGCGGGGGCCAAGAGACCCAGTACTTC. Protein product: CASSQAASGGQETQYF.

This clonotype was recorded at least ten times. V gene TRBV11-3 combines with J gene TRBJ1-1, with D perhaps matching TRBD1 (5 bases). Germline loops: CDR1 SGHNT, CDR2 YENEEA. Between the trimmed V and J ends, which lost 1 base and 1 base, there was a span of 13 bases. The CDR3 length is 16 residues. CDR3 amino acids: CASSLGWLDTNTEAFF. CDR3 DNA: TGTGCCAGCAGCTTAGGATGGTTGGACACGAACACTGAAGCTTTCTTT.

A word on this clonotype: A much larger clone lies a single base off, so this may be a read error. The V gene is TRBV19, the J gene TRBJ1-5; D is uncertain. V lost 7 bases to trimming and J lost 2 bases, with 12 bases between them. CDR1 is LNHDA and CDR2 is SQIVND in the germline V gene (reference sequence). The CDR3 consists of 14 residues. CDR3: CASNNIRRNQPQHF. CDR3 DNA sequence: TGTGCCAGTAACAATATTCGTCGCAATCAGCCCCAGCATTTT.

This clonotype occurred many times. The genes are TRBV2 and TRBJ1-1, with D possibly being TRBD1 (5 bases). The CDR3 loop spans 15 amino acids. Germline assignment: CDR1 SNHLY and CDR2 FYNNEI. Trimming left V 8 bases short and J 0 bases short, with 16 bases between. CDR3 DNA: TGTGCCAGCTCCCCGGGGGTCTACATGAACACTGAAGCTTTCTTT. Translating it yields CASSPGVYMNTEAFF.

A note on this clonotype: A read error may account for a junction end that differs from germline. V is TRBV6-9 and J is TRBJ1-1; 8 bases are shared with TRBD1. Germline V CDR1 and CDR2: MNHGY, SVAAGI. The CDR3 contains 16 residues. The CDR3 here is CASSPQDRALNTDAFF. CDR3 nucleotides: TGTGCCAGCAGTCCTCAGGACAGGGCGCTAAACACTGATGCTTTCTTT.

This clonotype was observed at least ten times. The chain is built from TRBV7-9 and TRBJ2-7; either TRBD1 or TRBD2 may supply D (5 bases each). The germline CDR1 and CDR2 sequences are SEHNR and FQNEAQ (reference sequence). The CDR3 extends over 14 amino acids. V was pared by 3 bases and J by 2 bases, with 11 bases between. This chain's CDR3 is CASSLGWDPYEQYF. As DNA, the CDR3 is TGTGCCAGCAGCTTGGGGTGGGACCCCTACGAGCAGTACTTC. Complete variable domain (other parts from reference TRBV7-9 and TRBJ2-7): DTGVSQNPRHKITKRGQNVTFRCDPISEHNRLYWYRQTLGQGPEFLTYFQNEAQLEKSRLLSDRFSAERPKGSFSTLEIQRTEQGDSAMYLCASSLGWDPYEQYFGPGTRLTVT.

This clonotype was seen many times. The germline gene is not matched at one end of the junction; a read error may be the cause. The rearrangement joins TRBV7-7 to TRBJ2-5, with TRBD2 as a possible D gene (5 bases). Germline CDR1 SSHAT, CDR2 FNYEAQ (reference sequence). The CDR3 length is 14 residues. CDR3 loop: CASSLELVGETQYF. DNA for the CDR3: TGTGCTAGCAGCTTAGAACTAGTAGGAGAGACCCAGTACTTC.

This clonotype was detected ten times or more. The chain recombines TRBV6-2 or TRBV6-3 with TRBJ1-5; tentatively, D is TRBD1 (5 bases). V dropped 7 bases and J dropped 3 bases, with 25 bases sitting between them. This CDR3 is built from 18 residues. Germline CDR1 MNHEY, CDR2 SVGEGT. The CDR3 nucleotides are TGTGCCAGCATCCCCCCCGAGGACCAGGGTGCCCACAATCAGCCCCAGCATTTT. Amino acids: CASIPPEDQGAHNQPQHF.

The chain employs TRBV20-1 and TRBJ1-2; 7 nucleotides match TRBD1. The junction had 4 bases not matched to a gene; V was cut back by 4 bases and J by 5 bases. CDR1 is DFQATT and CDR2 is SNEGSKA in the germline V gene (reference sequence). This CDR3 has 12 amino acids. The CDR3 sequence is CSATTGDYGYTF. The CDR3 coding sequence is TGCAGTGCTACCACAGGGGATTATGGCTACACCTTC.

This clonotype was detected ten times or more. The chain carries TRBV6-5 and TRBJ1-2; D not certain. Trimming shortened V by 2 bases and J by 6 bases, and 10 bases separated the two germline ends. The CDR3 has 13 residues. Per germline, CDR1 MNHEY and CDR2 SVGAGI. As DNA, the CDR3 is TGTGCCAGCAGTTACGACGACCTGGATGGCTACACCTTC. Residues: CASSYDDLDGYTF.

This clonotype has only a few counts. The genes are TRBV12-3 or TRBV12-4 and TRBJ2-7; the D is unclear. Trimming took 3 bases from V and 5 from J, leaving 8 bases between them. The CDR3 loop spans 12 amino acids. CDR3 amino acids: CASSFGQDEQYF. The CDR3 DNA is TGTGCCAGCAGTTTCGGCCAGGACGAGCAGTACTTC.

This clonotype showed up many times. This rearrangement joins TRBV2 to TRBJ2-4; perhaps TRBD2 as D (6 bases). Germline V gene data show CDR1 as SNHLY and CDR2 as FYNNEI. CDR3 size: 14 residues. V was pared by 5 bases and J by 0 bases, with 8 bases between. DNA for the CDR3: TGTGCCAGCAGTAGGGACTTAGCCAAAAACATTCAGTACTTC. This sequence encodes CASSRDLAKNIQYF.

This clonotype appeared many times. This rearrangement joins TRBV30 to TRBJ1-1, with D possibly being TRBD1 (6 bases). CDR3 length equals 13 residues. V lost 4 bases to trimming and J lost 5 bases, with 14 bases between them. Germline lookup yields CDR1 GTSNPN and CDR2 SVGIG (reference sequence). The CDR3 coding sequence is TGTGCCTGGATAAAAGGGGGAGGGACTGAAGCTTTCTTT. Its translation is CAWIKGGGTEAFF.

The chain combines TRBV5-1 with TRBJ1-2; 9 nucleotides line up with TRBD1. V shed 0 bases, J shed 4 bases, and the junction held 4 bases outside the gene matches. Looked up from germline, CDR1 is SGHRS and CDR2 is YFSETQ. This CDR3 comprises 15 residues. CDR3 DNA sequence: TGCGCCAGCAGCTTGGGGACAGGGGCGGGCTATGGCTACACCTTC. Residues: CASSLGTGAGYGYTF.

There are many counts of this clonotype. The chain employs TRBV12-5 and TRBJ1-1, with TRBD1 matching over 7 bases. Germline trimming cut 4 bases from V and 8 bases from J; bases unmatched to any gene: 7. Germline CDR1 is LGHNT and CDR2 is FRNRAP. The CDR3 is 13 residues long. In DNA, the CDR3 is TGTGCTAGTGGTTCCCTTTCGGACAGGGAAGCTTTCTTT. Its protein is CASGSLSDREAFF.